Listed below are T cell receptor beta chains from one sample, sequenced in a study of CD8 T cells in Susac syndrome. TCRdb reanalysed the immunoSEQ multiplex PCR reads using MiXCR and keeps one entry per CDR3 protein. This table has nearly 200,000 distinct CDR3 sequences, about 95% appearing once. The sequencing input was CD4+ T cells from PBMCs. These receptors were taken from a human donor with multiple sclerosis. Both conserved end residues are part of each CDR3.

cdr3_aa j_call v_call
CASSQRPNEQFF TRBJ2-1 TRBV3-1
CASSLYSAGANVLTF TRBJ2-6 TRBV3-1
CSDRGSPDTQFF TRBJ2-3 TRBV29-1
CASSLVHLWDNEQFF TRBJ2-1 TRBV7-2
CASSQDRQAQETQYF TRBJ2-5 TRBV3-1
CSARFTSNTGELFF TRBJ2-2 TRBV20-1
CSARVTGQGLVGELFF TRBJ2-2 TRBV20-1
CASSLQVTEAFF TRBJ1-1 TRBV7-9
CASSPSVGSYSYEQYF TRBJ2-7 TRBV18
CAIPSTGSFTGELFF TRBJ2-2 TRBV6-1
CASNWQGSNTEAFF TRBJ1-1 TRBV5-1
CSVAGTGLLRYTF TRBJ1-2 TRBV29-1